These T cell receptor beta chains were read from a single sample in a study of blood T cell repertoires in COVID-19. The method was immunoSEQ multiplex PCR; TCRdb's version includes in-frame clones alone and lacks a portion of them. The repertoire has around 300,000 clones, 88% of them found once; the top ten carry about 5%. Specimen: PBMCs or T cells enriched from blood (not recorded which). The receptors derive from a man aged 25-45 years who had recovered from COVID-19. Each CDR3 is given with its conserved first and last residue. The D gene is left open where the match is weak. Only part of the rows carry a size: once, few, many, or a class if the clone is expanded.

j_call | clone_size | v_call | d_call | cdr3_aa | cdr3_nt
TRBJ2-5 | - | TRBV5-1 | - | CASSRGIQETQYF | TGCGCCAGCTCCCGGGGGATTCAAGAGACCCAGTACTTC
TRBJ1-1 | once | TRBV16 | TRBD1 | CASSQSWTGDEAFF | TGTGCCAGCAGCCAATCTTGGACAGGTGATGAAGCTTTCTTT
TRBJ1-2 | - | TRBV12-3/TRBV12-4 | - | CASSPGQNYGYTF | TGTGCCAGCAGCCCCGGACAGAACTATGGCTACACCTTC
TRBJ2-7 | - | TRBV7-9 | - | CASSLEFGRAYEQYF | TGTGCCAGCAGCTTAGAGTTTGGCAGGGCTTACGAGCAGTACTTC
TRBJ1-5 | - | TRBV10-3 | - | CAISPGQLSNQPQHF | TGTGCCATCAGTCCCGGACAGCTTAGCAATCAGCCCCAGCATTTT
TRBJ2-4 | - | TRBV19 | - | CASSPQGGGNIQYF | TGTGCCAGTAGCCCCCAGGGAGGGGGGAACATTCAGTACTTC
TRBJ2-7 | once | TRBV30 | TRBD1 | CAWKRFGQAYEQYF | TGTGCCTGGAAGAGATTCGGACAGGCCTACGAGCAGTACTTC
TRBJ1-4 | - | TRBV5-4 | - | CASSTDRWAEKLFF | TGTGCCAGCAGCACGGACAGATGGGCTGAAAAACTGTTTTTT
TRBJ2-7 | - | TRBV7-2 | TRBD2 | CASSLSTSGSYEQYF | TGTGCCAGCAGCTTAAGTACTAGCGGATCCTACGAGCAGTACTTC
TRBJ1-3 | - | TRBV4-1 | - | CASSQDRQGISGNTIYF | TGCGCCAGCAGCCAAGATCGCCAGGGGATCTCTGGAAACACCATATATTTT
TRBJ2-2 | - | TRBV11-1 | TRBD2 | CASSQRSGVLTGELFF | TGTGCCAGCAGTCAACGTAGCGGGGTTCTCACCGGGGAGCTGTTTTTT
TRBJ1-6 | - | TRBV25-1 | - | CASSDGKEALWRF | TGTGCCAGCAGTGATGGCAAGGAGGCATTGTGGCGTTTT
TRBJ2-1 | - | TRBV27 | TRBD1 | CASSSSGTGVGEQFF | TGTGCCAGCAGTTCATCCGGGACAGGGGTAGGGGAGCAGTTCTTC
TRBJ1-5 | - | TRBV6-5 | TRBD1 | CASSTRTGGNQPQHF | TGTGCCAGCAGCACCCGGACAGGGGGCAATCAGCCCCAGCATTTT
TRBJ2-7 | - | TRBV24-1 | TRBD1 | CATSEPAGTGGGKQYF | TGTGCCACCAGTGAGCCGGCCGGGACAGGGGGAGGGAAGCAGTACTTC
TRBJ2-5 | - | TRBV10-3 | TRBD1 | CAITAGTGGKETQYF | TGTGCCATCACTGCCGGGACAGGGGGCAAAGAGACCCAGTACTTC
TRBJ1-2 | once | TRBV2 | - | CASSVGAGYGYTF | TGTGCCAGCAGTGTCGGCGCGGGCTATGGCTACACCTTC
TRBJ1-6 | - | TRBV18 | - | CASTRTPDNSPLHF | TGTGCCAGCACCCGGACACCAGATAATTCACCCCTCCACTTT
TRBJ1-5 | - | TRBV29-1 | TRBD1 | CSASGTENQPQHF | TGCAGCGCCTCCGGGACAGAGAATCAGCCCCAGCATTTT
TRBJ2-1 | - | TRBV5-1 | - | CASSLAQTGYNEQFF | TGCGCCAGCAGCTTGGCTCAAACAGGCTACAATGAGCAGTTCTTC
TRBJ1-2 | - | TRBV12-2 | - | CASRSTGKYGYTF | TGTGCAAGTCGGTCCACAGGGAAATATGGCTACACCTTC
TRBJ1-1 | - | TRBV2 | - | CASRDRLNTEAFF | TGTGCCAGCAGGGACAGACTGAACACTGAAGCTTTCTTT
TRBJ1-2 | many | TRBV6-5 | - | CASRATGTVDYGYTF | TGTGCCAGCAGGGCCACAGGGACGGTAGACTATGGCTACACCTTC
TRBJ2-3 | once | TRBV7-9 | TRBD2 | CASTTRRLAGGTDTQYF | TGTGCCAGCACCACCAGGAGGCTAGCGGGGGGCACAGATACGCAGTATTTT
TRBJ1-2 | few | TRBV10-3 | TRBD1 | CAISGQGMGGYTF | TGTGCCATCAGCGGACAGGGGATGGGTGGCTACACCTTC
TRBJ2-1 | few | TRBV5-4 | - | CASSLTGNEQFF | TGTGCCAGCAGCTTGACAGGCAATGAGCAGTTCTTC
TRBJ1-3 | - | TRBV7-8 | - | CASSLVRLPSSGNTIYF | TGTGCCAGCAGCTTAGTCAGACTCCCGAGCTCTGGAAACACCATATATTTT
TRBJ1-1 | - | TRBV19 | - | CASRRTVNTEAFF | TGTGCCAGTAGACGGACAGTGAACACTGAAGCTTTCTTT
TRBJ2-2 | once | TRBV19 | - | CASSIDRGTGELFF | TGTGCCAGTAGTATAGATCGGGGGACCGGGGAGCTGTTTTTT
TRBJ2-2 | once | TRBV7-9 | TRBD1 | CASSRRQGAGTGELFF | TGTGCCAGCAGTCGCCGGCAGGGGGCAGGGACCGGGGAGCTGTTTTTT
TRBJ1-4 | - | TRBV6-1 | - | CASSEAHRGTNEKLFF | TGTGCCAGCAGTGAAGCGCATCGAGGGACTAATGAAAAACTGTTTTTT
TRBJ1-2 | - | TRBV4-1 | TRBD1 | CASSQRTGKYGYTF | TGCGCCAGCAGCCAGAGGACAGGAAAGTATGGCTACACCTTC
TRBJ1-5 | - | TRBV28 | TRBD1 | CASSSRQGNQPQHF | TGTGCCAGCAGTTCCCGACAGGGTAATCAGCCCCAGCATTTT